This TCR beta chain was captured by sequencing in a study of cytomegalovirus exposure and HLA in healthy donors. Study-wide results and limits: DRB1 had the most TCR associations and HLA-C the fewest, a later analysis found, with rates varying by HLA locus. Most TCR sequences were seen very rarely across donors, but some public TCRs occurred in many. In vitro assays verified that three CMV-associated chains recognized CMV antigens specifically.

PCR employed 60 Vbeta and 13 Jbeta primers. Profiling relied on immunoSEQ multiplex PCR, and the TCRdb table lists in-frame clones only, not all of them. This table has 180,000 or so clones, more than 65% appearing once. This CDR3 has 13 amino acids. Per the germline V gene, CDR1 is SGHTA and CDR2 is FQGNSA. V was clipped by 2 bases and J by 6 bases, with 10 bases between them. A remark on this clone: Its antigen is still unknown.

This chain uses TRBV7-2 with TRBJ1-2; D remains unclear. The specimen was PBMCs. The sequence was collected from a female donor in good health and CMV-seronegative. The DNA for the CDR3 is TGTGCCAGCAGCTTATCTGGTTCGGATGGCTACACCTTC. Translated: CASSLSGSDGYTF.